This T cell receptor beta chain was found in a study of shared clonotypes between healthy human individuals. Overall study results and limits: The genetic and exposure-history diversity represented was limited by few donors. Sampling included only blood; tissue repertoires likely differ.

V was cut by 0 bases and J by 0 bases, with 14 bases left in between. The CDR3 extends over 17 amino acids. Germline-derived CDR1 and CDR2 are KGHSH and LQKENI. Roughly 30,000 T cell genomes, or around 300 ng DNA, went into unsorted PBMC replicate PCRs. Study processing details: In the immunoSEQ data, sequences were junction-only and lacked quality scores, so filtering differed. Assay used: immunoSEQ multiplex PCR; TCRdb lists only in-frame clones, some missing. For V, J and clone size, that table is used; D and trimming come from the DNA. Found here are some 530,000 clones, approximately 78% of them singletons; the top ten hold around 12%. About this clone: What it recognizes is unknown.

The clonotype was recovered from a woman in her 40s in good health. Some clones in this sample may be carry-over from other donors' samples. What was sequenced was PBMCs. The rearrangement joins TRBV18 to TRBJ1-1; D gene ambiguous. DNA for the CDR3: TGTGCCAGCTCACCACCGGGTTCACAGCAAATGAACACTGAAGCTTTCTTT. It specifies CASSPPGSQQMNTEAFF.